Below, one TCR beta chain is given with its context. In the original processing: For nucleated cells, counts were estimated from reference gene primer amplification. Assay: immunoSEQ multiplex PCR; the TCRdb copy retains only in-frame clones and omits some. The DNA gave D and trimming, while V, J and clone size come from that table. The sample holds 80,000 to 95,000 clones; roughly 87% are singletons and the top ten take 3%. These data come from a study of blood T cell repertoires in COVID-19. As for the study in general: The cDNA or gDNA used as material had been derived from T cells, B-cell-depleted T cells, or PBMCs.

Unmatched junction bases numbered 10, after V lost 9 bases and J lost 15 bases. Per germline, CDR1 LNHDA and CDR2 SQIVND (reference sequence). CDR3 length equals 12 residues. The TCR sequence derives from a woman aged 45-65 years with active or convalescent COVID-19. Sequenced sample: peripheral blood. V and J are TRBV19 and TRBJ2-3; the match to TRBD2 covers 12 bases. CDR3 loop: CASQGTSGGIYF. The CDR3 DNA follows: TGTGCCAGCCAGGGCACTAGCGGGGGGATCTATTTT. Filled out from reference TRBV19 and TRBJ2-3, the complete variable domain reads DGGITQSPKYLFRKEGQNVTLSCEQNLNHDAMYWYRQDPGQGLRLIYYSQIVNDFQKGDIAEGYSVSREKKESFPLTVTSAQKNPTAFYLCASQGTSGGIYFGPGTRLTVL.